The clone carrying this T cell receptor (beta chain) was detected many times. Its cognate antigen is unknown. These data come from a study of T-cell memory formation after mild COVID-19. Background on the study: TCR clusters largely stayed donor specific. Study observations and caveats: Contracting clones from day 15 to 85 showed balanced CD4/CD8; later expanders favored CD4+. For second-wave clones that peaked at day 37, SARS-CoV-2 specificity went unverified.

TCRdb recomputed calls from the 5' RACE reads with MiXCR, one row per CDR3 protein. Of about 260,000 distinct CDR3 sequences listed, roughly 17% are singletons. This CDR3 is 13 amino acids long. V was cut by 5 bases and J by 3 bases, with 10 bases left in between. The germline V gene has CDR1 SEHNR and CDR2 FQNEAQ (reference sequence). Material for sequencing was PBMCs or a T cell subset sorted from them (not recorded which). The clonotype was recovered from a man between 18 and 35 years old who had mild COVID-19 (a few samples of this study predate the infection). Cell type and time point are not known. V gene TRBV7-9 combines with J gene TRBJ1-2; D is uncertain. CDR3 sequence reads: CASSRGPHYGYTF. The CDR3 DNA is TGTGCCAGCAGCCGCGGGCCCCACTATGGCTACACCTTC.